This T cell receptor (beta chain) is from a study of OX40 agonist ivuxolimab in advanced cancers. Exclusion applied to patients with autoimmune disease history or systemic immunosuppression. Whole-study findings and limits: Blood T cells, both CD4+ and CD8+, expanded clonally by week 6 at 0.1 to 3.0 mg/kg.

Looked up from germline, CDR1 is SQVTM and CDR2 is ANQGSEA. CDR3 length: 15 amino acids. Trimming cost V 6 bases and J 4 bases, with 16 bases left between them. For this clone: Its antigen is still unknown. The same CDR3 can be traced to other DNA sequences in this sample.

Profiling relied on immunoSEQ multiplex PCR, and the TCRdb table lists in-frame clones only, not all of them. Of about 76,000 clones detected, 75% to 90% appear once; the ten largest clones hold around 5.1%. Material: CD4+ or CD8+ T cells sorted from blood, obtained in a trial of the OX40 agonist ivuxolimab. This clonotype originated in an adult with an advanced solid tumor such as melanoma, head and neck, liver or kidney cancer. The chain employs TRBV29-1 and TRBJ2-6; no definite D call. DNA of the CDR3: TGCAGCGTCGCCTCGACGGGCCCCGGGGCCAACGTCCTGACTTTC. This gives the protein CSVASTGPGANVLTF.